One T cell receptor beta chain is described in this entry. The data stem from a study of control samples from healthy donors and cancer patients. Data came from immunoSEQ multiplex PCR; TCRdb stores just in-frame clones and leaves some out. The sample carries approximately 60,000 clones, under 95% recorded once. The CDR3 length is 14 residues. Germline-derived CDR1 and CDR2 are MNHEY and SVGAGI. Trimming stripped 8 bases from V and 0 bases from J, with 13 bases between. Material: PBMCs. The rearrangement joins TRBV6-5 to TRBJ1-1; TRBD1 might be the D (5 bases). The receptor's source is a man aged 25-40 years with colorectal cancer. The CDR3, as DNA: TGTGCCAGCCAGCCGGGGGATATGAACACTGAAGCTTTCTTT. As protein: CASQPGDMNTEAFF.